This TCR beta chain was recorded in a study of blood T cell repertoires in COVID-19. Study-wide context: The United States, Italy and Spain supplied acute and convalescent COVID-19 samples. PBMCs, B-cell-depleted T cells, or T cells were the source of the cDNA or gDNA that made up the material.

Authors' processing steps: Counts of nucleated cells, estimated from reference gene primer amplification, were obtained. Sequencing used immunoSEQ multiplex PCR; TCRdb keeps in-frame clones, though not all of them. V, J and clone size are taken as reported in that table, and D and trimming were inferred from the DNA itself. This table has around 140,000 clones, about nine tenths appearing once. The length of the CDR3 is 12 residues. V dropped 7 bases and J dropped 7 bases, with 11 bases sitting between them. Germline values: CDR1 SEHNR, CDR2 FQNEAQ (reference sequence). This receptor was identified in a man aged 80 or over with acute or convalescent COVID-19. The V call is TRBV7-9, the J call TRBJ2-1, with a weak D call TRBD2 (6 bases). The sample consisted of peripheral blood. CDR3 loop: CASTFGGNEQFF. The CDR3 DNA sequence: TGTGCCAGCACCTTCGGGGGAAATGAGCAGTTCTTC.